This T cell receptor beta chain originates from a study of neoadjuvant anti-PD-1 for oral cavity cancer (dated by TCRdb to about 2021). With regard to the full study: Before curative-intent surgical resection, most patients were given three to four biweekly doses of nivolumab at 3 mg/kg. The parent correlative cohort had about a dozen patients and a response rate of 33%. Patients with complete response, partial response or stable disease by RECIST 1.1 were defined as responders, whereas patients with progression were defined as non-responders. A fourth nivolumab dose was given around day 43 to patients without progression, and definitive surgical resection was performed in those patients on days 50-56.

Per the publication, the time point label means: before neoadjuvant nivolumab. The patients had newly diagnosed stage II-IVA oral cavity squamous cell carcinoma and had not received any prior systemic or radiation treatment. The cohort was composed of patients with HPV-negative, locally advanced oral cavity squamous cell carcinoma. No culture maintenance or expansion was done, as the peripheral blood mononuclear cells went straight to analysis. The samples were obtained from a longitudinal correlative study of a single-arm phase II trial testing neoadjuvant nivolumab in oral cavity squamous cell carcinoma. Subject-matched pre- and post-treatment PBMCs and tumors from three responders and three non-responders underwent genomic DNA-based TCRbeta sequencing. Peripheral blood mononuclear cells were drawn once before nivolumab treatment and a second time after treatment, when surgery took place. Genomic DNA was isolated from PBMCs using the Maxwell RSC DNA from Cells kit.

From the cysteine up to the phenylalanine, the CDR3 has a length of 13 residues. Just CDR3 DNA is preserved here, 39 bases in frame from base 1. CDR1 and CDR2 are drawn from the germline V gene: MNHNS, SASEGT. This clone has more than one count but fewer than ten. The antigen this receptor binds is unknown. Base-call qualities are not available, and no considerably larger clone is one nucleotide away. PBMC libraries used mostly roughly 500 ng of input genomic DNA for deep sequencing, with six replicates per sample. The immunoSEQ hsTCRbeta kit was used to prepare TCRbeta libraries according to the manufacturer's instructions. Sequencing of the completed libraries took place using an Illumina NovaSeq 6000 S4 flow cell after they had been pooled to around 2.7 nM. Turning to the authors' computational methods: The immunoSEQ Analyzer was used for raw data preprocessing and quality control. The analysis was limited to productive rearrangements, and each clonotype was defined by a unique CDR3 amino acid sequence. Repertoire clonality was estimated as the Gini-Simpson index, computed with the R package tcR. Student's t test was used to compare Gini indices, and Pearson correlation was used to assess associations with tumor size change. As stored in TCRdb, this immuneACCESS dataset retains in-frame rearrangements with V and J assigned. A fraction of the clones does not appear; measured against another copy, unresolved V genes explain less than half of the discrepancy, and the remainder lacks a known reason. D and trimming come from the DNA, and the V and J calls and clone size come from that table. The table for this sample lists over 11,000 clones; 71% of them were counted only once. The ten largest account for about 3.1% of the sample.

General study outcomes and caveats: Higher pretreatment blood Treg/Th17 ratios correlated with higher pretreatment blood TCRbeta clonality and lower post-treatment tumor TCRbeta clonality. TCR analyses included only three patients per response group, and the authors called for larger cohorts for validation. After neoadjuvant nivolumab, T cell clonality (Gini index) in PBMCs was significantly higher in non-responders than in responders.

The input for sequencing was PBMCs, taken before nivolumab (anti-PD-1) treatment. This sequence originates from a person between 40 and 85 years old with oral cavity squamous cell carcinoma. This sequence uses TRBV6-1 and TRBJ2-1; the D gene cannot be resolved reliably. At the DNA level, the sequence is TGTGCTTGCTGGGCCATTTTTTACAATGAGCAGTTCTTC. This sequence encodes CACWAIFYNEQFF.